Below are 7 T cell receptor beta chains sequenced from a single sample in a study of Graves' ophthalmopathy and Graves' hyperthyroidism. Transcripts of RNA were the source for amplifying TCR beta CDR3 regions. Second-round multiplex PCR followed a first-round RT-PCR using HTBI primers. TCRdb fed the multiplex PCR reads into MiXCR, producing one record per CDR3 protein. The table lists about 740,000 distinct CDR3 sequences, 40% of them singletons. The specimen was peripheral blood. These receptors originate from an adult man with Graves' ophthalmopathy.

This CDR3 reads CSLDGSYEQYF. In DNA form, the CDR3 reads TGCAGCTTAGACGGTTCCTACGAGCAGTACTTC. The chain couples TRBV29-1 to TRBJ2-7, with unresolved D. V was trimmed by 8 bases and J by 1 base, leaving 9 bases between them. Germline values: CDR1 SQVTM, CDR2 ANQGSEA. The CDR3 is 11 amino acids.

This clonotype showed up many times. Compared with germline, one end of the junction differs, possibly owing to a read error. In nucleotides, the CDR3 is TGTGCCAGCAGTACCACCGGGACAGGGCTTCAGCCCCAGCATTTT. Protein: CASSTTGTGLQPQHF. The chain joins TRBV24-1 to TRBJ1-5, with TRBD1 matching 9 bases. The CDR3 consists of 15 residues. Germline CDR1 is KGHDR and CDR2 is SFDVKD.

This clonotype appeared once. Relative to the germline gene, one junction end is altered; a read error may explain this. The CDR3 region is CASSSGLAGLVLETQYF. CDR3 in DNA: TGTGCCAGCAGTTCGGGACTAGCGGGTCTAGTATTGGAGACCCAGTACTTC. V gene TRBV10-2 combines with J gene TRBJ2-5; 12 nucleotides align to TRBD2. The CDR3 consists of 17 residues. CDR1 and CDR2 (germline): WSHSY, SAAADI.

Concerning this clonotype: A much bigger clone sits one base away, suggesting this may be a read error. The chain combines TRBV7-6 with TRBJ2-5; 11 nucleotides match TRBD2. This CDR3 has 19 residues. The germline V gene encodes CDR1 SGHVS and CDR2 FNYEAQ. For the CDR3, the DNA is TGTGCCAGCAGCTTAGATCGACTAGCGGGATGGGAAAGACAAGGGACCCAGTACTTC. Translating gives CASSLDRLAGWERQGTQYF.

The chain combines TRBV25-1 with TRBJ1-2, with D possibly being TRBD1 (5 bases). The CDR3 consists of 11 residues. Germline V gene lookup returns CDR1 MGHDK and CDR2 SYGVNS. Trimming left V 10 bases short and J 4 bases short, with 10 bases between. The CDR3 coding sequence is TGTGCCATTACAGGTAGCTATGGCTACACCTTC. Translation gives CAITGSYGYTF.

The chain combines TRBV25-1 with TRBJ1-1; 7 bases agree with TRBD1. The V gene's germline CDR1 is MGHDK and CDR2 SYGVNS. Trimming at V came to 8 bases and at J to 5 bases, leaving 5 bases not matched to a gene. This CDR3 spans 12 amino acids. The CDR3 protein is CASGQEGTEAFF. The DNA of the CDR3 is TGTGCCAGCGGACAGGAGGGAACTGAAGCTTTCTTT.

This chain joins TRBV9 and TRBJ1-5, with D uncertain. V gave up 0 bases and J gave up 1 base, with 11 bases separating them. The length of the CDR3 is 16 residues. Germline assignment: CDR1 SGDLS and CDR2 YYNGEE. This chain's CDR3 is CASSVGLAGSNQPQHF. For the CDR3, the DNA is TGTGCCAGCAGCGTAGGGCTAGCGGGGAGCAATCAGCCCCAGCATTTT.